Listed here are 12 T cell receptor beta chains from one sample, sequenced in a study of blood T cell repertoires in COVID-19. Some clones are missing from TCRdb's copy, which holds only in-frame ones; the method was immunoSEQ multiplex PCR. The repertoire has 200,000 to 250,000 clones, 84% of them found once; the top ten carry 15% to 20%. The sample taken for sequencing was peripheral blood. The receptors were sampled from a man in his thirties or forties with active or convalescent COVID-19.

This rearrangement joins TRBV6-2 or TRBV6-3 to TRBJ1-3, with no clear D. In germline, CDR1 is MNHEY, CDR2 SVGEGT. This CDR3 contains 14 residues. With 6 bases removed from V and 7 bases from J, the gap between germline ends came to 16 bases. The CDR3 DNA reads TGTGCCAGCAGCCGACTACGGATTGACAACACCATATATTTT. This sequence encodes CASSRLRIDNTIYF.

The gene calls are TRBV11-2 and TRBJ1-2; 8 nucleotides match TRBD1. The CDR3 runs 17 residues. V lost 0 bases, J lost 1 base, and 7 bases stayed unmatched. Germline lookup yields CDR1 SGHAT and CDR2 FQNNGV. The CDR3, as DNA: TGTGCCAGCAGCTTAGACACGACAGGGGCGGGTAACTATGGCTACACCTTC. Translating gives CASSLDTTGAGNYGYTF.

CDR3: CSVEAGTGYSSGANVLTF. The CDR3 DNA is TGCAGCGTCGAGGCCGGGACAGGGTATAGCTCTGGGGCCAACGTCCTGACTTTC. The V call is TRBV29-1, the J call TRBJ2-6; 9 positions match TRBD1. With 6 bases clipped from V and 0 bases from J, the junction kept 12 bases outside the gene matches. Germline-derived CDR1 and CDR2 are SQVTM and ANQGSEA. This CDR3 comprises 18 residues.

This clone was counted a single time. The J gene is TRBJ1-3, the V gene TRBV15; no clear D gene. Trimming stripped 0 bases from V and 0 bases from J, with 6 bases between. Looked up from germline, CDR1 is LNHNV and CDR2 is YYDKDF (reference sequence). The CDR3 is 15 residues long. As DNA, the CDR3 is TGTGCCACCAGCAGAGACAGGCTCTCTGGAAACACCATATATTTT. Protein sequence: CATSRDRLSGNTIYF.

V gene TRBV4-1 combines with J gene TRBJ1-5; D unresolved. V lost 3 bases, J lost 3 bases, and 6 bases lay in between. The CDR3 contains 13 residues. The germline V gene encodes CDR1 MGHRA and CDR2 YSYEKL. The DNA for the CDR3 is TGCGCCAGCAGCCAGCGGGACAATCAGCCCCAGCATTTT. Translating it yields CASSQRDNQPQHF.

The chain has TRBV28 and TRBJ1-6; the match to TRBD1 covers 8 bases. V lost 6 bases, J lost 7 bases, and 5 bases stayed unmatched. Germline lookup yields CDR1 MDHEN and CDR2 SYDVKM. The CDR3 covers 14 residues. The CDR3 reads CASRLHRGNSPLHF. In DNA form, the CDR3 reads TGTGCCAGCAGACTCCACAGGGGGAATTCACCCCTCCACTTT.

V usage is TRBV11-3 and J usage is TRBJ2-1, with D perhaps TRBD2 (6 bases). CDR3 length: 14 amino acids. The V gene's germline CDR1 is SGHNT and CDR2 YENEEA. The V end lost 2 bases, the J end lost 5 bases, and 10 bases lay between the germline ends. The CDR3, as DNA: TGTGCCAGCAGCTTATTGGGACTCAACAATGAGCAGTTCTTC. This sequence encodes CASSLLGLNNEQFF.

The chain couples TRBV27 to TRBJ1-5, with TRBD1 as a possible D gene (5 bases). Germline V gene lookup returns CDR1 MNHEY and CDR2 SMNVEV (reference sequence). The germline V and J ends were trimmed by 0 bases and 3 bases, with 9 bases remaining between them. This CDR3 region has 15 residues. The CDR3 reads CASSLSGRINQPQHF. The CDR3 DNA reads as TGTGCCAGCAGTTTATCGGGGCGGATCAATCAGCCCCAGCATTTT.

J is TRBJ2-7 and V is TRBV3-1 (or the pseudogene TRBV3-2); TRBD1 agrees at 12 bases. The trim removed 1 base at V and 6 bases at J, leaving 7 bases unmatched. The CDR3 sequence is 16 residues long. The germline CDR1 and CDR2 sequences are LGHDT and YNNKEL (reference sequence). In nucleotides, the CDR3 is TGTGCCAGCAGCCAAGCTCCGGGACAGGGGGCGCGCGAGCAGTACTTC. This codes for CASSQAPGQGAREQYF.

Worth noting for this clone: The sample contains more than one DNA sequence encoding this CDR3. In DNA form, the CDR3 reads TGTGCCAGCAGCTTAGACAGCTATGGCTACACCTTC. It translates to CASSLDSYGYTF. The chain is built from TRBV7-9 and TRBJ1-2; D unclear. There are 12 residues in the CDR3. Trimming cost V 1 base and J 4 bases, with 4 bases left between them. CDR1 is SEHNR and CDR2 is FQNEAQ in the germline V gene (reference sequence). Full variable domain (remainder filled in from reference TRBV7-9 and TRBJ1-2): DTGVSQNPRHKITKRGQNVTFRCDPISEHNRLYWYRQTLGQGPEFLTYFQNEAQLEKSRLLSDRFSAERPKGSFSTLEIQRTEQGDSAMYLCASSLDSYGYTFGSGTRLTVV.

V usage is TRBV28 and J usage is TRBJ2-6; D is uncertain. V was pared by 8 bases and J by 0 bases, with 11 bases between. The CDR3 totals 15 residues. Germline V gives CDR1 MDHEN, CDR2 SYDVKM. DNA for the CDR3: TGTGCCAGCCAGGAAAGCACCTCTGGGGCCAACGTCCTGACTTTC. Amino acid sequence: CASQESTSGANVLTF.

The CDR3: CASVDTGQGGKPQHF. The CDR3 DNA sequence: TGTGCCAGCGTGGACACTGGACAGGGCGGGAAGCCCCAGCATTTT. The rearrangement links TRBV28 to TRBJ1-5, with TRBD1 matching over 8 bases. The CDR3 runs to 15 residues. In germline, CDR1 is MDHEN, CDR2 SYDVKM. Trimming cost V 8 bases and J 8 bases; bases outside gene matches: 14. Full variable domain (rest looked up from reference TRBV28 and TRBJ1-5): DVKVTQSSRYLVKRTGEKVFLECVQDMDHENMFWYRQDPGLGLRLIYFSYDVKMKEKGDIPEGYSVSREKKERFSLILESASTNQTSMYLCASVDTGQGGKPQHFGDGTRLSIL.